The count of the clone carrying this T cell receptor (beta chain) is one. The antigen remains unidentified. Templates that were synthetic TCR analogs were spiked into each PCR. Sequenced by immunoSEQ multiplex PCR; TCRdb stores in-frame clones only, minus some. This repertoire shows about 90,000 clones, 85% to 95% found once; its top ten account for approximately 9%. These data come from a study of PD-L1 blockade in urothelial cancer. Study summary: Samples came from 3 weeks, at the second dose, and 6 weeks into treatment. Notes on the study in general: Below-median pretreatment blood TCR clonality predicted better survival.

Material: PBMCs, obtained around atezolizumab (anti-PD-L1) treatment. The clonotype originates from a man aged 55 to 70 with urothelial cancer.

As DNA, the CDR3 is TGTGCCAGCACCTCCGGGACTAGCGGTTACAATGAGCAGTTCTTC. Its translation is CASTSGTSGYNEQFF. The chain couples TRBV7-9 to TRBJ2-1, with 11 nucleotides matching TRBD2. Germline trimming cut 7 bases from V and 4 bases from J; bases unmatched to any gene: 6. Per germline, CDR1 SEHNR and CDR2 FQNEAQ (reference sequence). This CDR3 is built from 15 residues.